A selection of T cell receptor beta chains follows, all from one sample in a study of CD8 T cells in Susac syndrome. TCRdb used MiXCR to reprocess the immunoSEQ multiplex PCR reads, holding one entry per CDR3 protein. The repertoire has about 150,000 distinct CDR3 sequences, almost 96% of them found once; the top ten carry more than 0.075%. Sequenced material: CD4+ T cells from PBMCs. All receptors come from a human donor with Susac syndrome. Both conserved end residues are part of each CDR3. A D gene is named only where the DNA matches it firmly. Some rows mark clone size as missing; the rest say once, few, many or name a class of expanded clone.

clone_size d_call j_call v_call cdr3_nt cdr3_aa
- - TRBJ2-4 TRBV6-2/TRBV6-3 TGTGCCAGCAGTCTGCCCCCGTTGGGCATTCAGTACTTC CASSLPPLGIQYF
- - TRBJ2-7 TRBV29-1 TGCAGCGTGGGGACTTTCAACGAGCAGTACTTC CSVGTFNEQYF
- TRBD1 TRBJ2-5 TRBV20-1 TGCAGTGCCCAGTCCCCCAGGGGGCGAGAGACCCAGTACTTC CSAQSPRGRETQYF
- - TRBJ1-1 TRBV6-6 TGTGCCAGCACTCCACATAAGAACACTGAAGCTTTCTTT CASTPHKNTEAFF
- TRBD1 TRBJ2-1 TRBV6-5 TGTGCCAGCCGACAGGGCCCTGAGCAGTTCTTC CASRQGPEQFF
- - TRBJ2-1 TRBV4-1 TGCGCCAGCAGCCAAGATATTCCGGCGAAAAATGAGCAGTTCTTC CASSQDIPAKNEQFF
- - TRBJ2-5 TRBV11-2 TGTGCCAGCAGCTCTGCCCCATTGAGGGGCCAAGAGACCCAGTACTTC CASSSAPLRGQETQYF
- TRBD1 TRBJ1-6 TRBV29-1 TGCAGCGTTGAAGCGCCACAGGGGCGTAATTCACCCCTCCACTTT CSVEAPQGRNSPLHF
- TRBD1 TRBJ2-7 TRBV20-1 TGCAGTGCCAGAGGGGGGACAGGATCCTACGAGCAGTACTTC CSARGGTGSYEQYF
- - TRBJ1-5 TRBV2 TGTGCCAGCAGTGAAAGGGCGGTCCCCGGGCCCCAGCATTTT CASSERAVPGPQHF
- TRBD2 TRBJ2-1 TRBV6-5 TGTGCCAGCAGCGGGAGGGGTAATGAGCAGTTCTTC CASSGRGNEQFF
once - TRBJ1-1 TRBV25-1 TGTGCCAGCAGTGAAACAGGGTACATGAACACTGAAGCTTTCTTT CASSETGYMNTEAFF
few TRBD1 TRBJ2-2 TRBV29-1 TGCAGCGTTGTTGGACAGGGTAAACTTTCCGGGGAGCTGTTTTTT CSVVGQGKLSGELFF
- - TRBJ2-1 TRBV7-3 TGTGCCAGCGGGGCACAGGGAAATGAGCAGTTCTTC CASGAQGNEQFF
- - TRBJ2-4 TRBV5-1 TGCGCCAGCAGCGTTCAGGGGAGGGACATTCAGTACTTC CASSVQGRDIQYF
- - TRBJ1-5 TRBV19 TGTGCCAGTAGTATCCCGGGCAATCAGCCCCAGCATTTT CASSIPGNQPQHF
- - TRBJ2-5 TRBV18 TGTGCCAGCTCACCACCACTGGACAGATACCAAGAGACCCAGTACTTC CASSPPLDRYQETQYF
once - TRBJ1-1 TRBV9 TGTGCCAGCGGAAACATGAACACTGAAGCTTTCTTT CASGNMNTEAFF
- TRBD1 TRBJ2-2 TRBV11-2 TGTGCCAGCATCCGGGACAGGGGGTCAACCGGGGAGCTGTTTTTT CASIRDRGSTGELFF
- TRBD1 TRBJ2-7 TRBV28 TGTGCCAGCAGTGCGGGACAGGTGGGATACGAGCAGTACTTC CASSAGQVGYEQYF
- - TRBJ1-2 TRBV5-1 TGCGCCAGCAGCCGCCCGGACCTCGAAGGAGGCGGCTACACCTTC CASSRPDLEGGGYTF
- - TRBJ1-1 TRBV9 TGTGCCAGCAGCATAGGTGCTCTGAACACTGAAGCTTTCTTT CASSIGALNTEAFF
- TRBD1 TRBJ2-7 TRBV12-3/TRBV12-4 TGTGCCAGCAGTTTAGTTCCCGGGACAGGGAGCTACGAGCAGTACTTC CASSLVPGTGSYEQYF
- TRBD1 TRBJ1-2 TRBV5-6 TGTGCCAGCAGCTTGAGGACAGGGGATGGCTACACCTTC CASSLRTGDGYTF
- - TRBJ1-1 TRBV19 TGTGCCAGTATGATTTCGAGAGGGAACACTGAAGCTTTCTTT CASMISRGNTEAFF
- TRBD2 TRBJ2-4 TRBV7-9 TGTGCCAGCAGCAGCAGCGGGAGGGCCTTAGCCAAAAACATTCAGTACTTC CASSSSGRALAKNIQYF
once - TRBJ2-5 TRBV4-1 TGCGCCAGCAGCCCACAGGGGGGGGCGCGGGCCCAGTACTTC CASSPQGGARAQYF
- TRBD1 TRBJ2-6 TRBV4-2 TGTGCCACCCAGCCAGGGGGCGCCTCTGGGGCCAACGTCCTGACTTTC CATQPGGASGANVLTF
once - TRBJ2-1 TRBV5-1 TGCGCCAGCAGTCCACTAGAGGCCCGCAATGAGCAGTTCTTC CASSPLEARNEQFF
once - TRBJ1-2 TRBV29-1 TGCAGCGGCCTGAAAATGGGTAATGGCTACACCTTC CSGLKMGNGYTF
once - TRBJ2-2 TRBV3-1 TGTGCCAGCAGCCCCCTTGGCCGGGGGCGGACCGGGGAGCTGTTTTTT CASSPLGRGRTGELFF
- TRBD1 TRBJ2-6 TRBV7-9 TGTGCCAGCAGCTTATACGGACAGGGGGCGACAGGGGCCAACGTCCTGACTTTC CASSLYGQGATGANVLTF
- - TRBJ2-5 TRBV20-1 TGCAGTGCTAGGGGGGGCGGCCCAGAGACCCAGTACTTC CSARGGGPETQYF
- - TRBJ1-6 TRBV14 TGTGCCAGCAGCCAGGGGACGGTCTCACCCCTCCACTTT CASSQGTVSPLHF